This is a list of T cell receptor beta chains from one sample in a study of blood T cells in healthy people across ages. MiXCR, run by TCRdb on the 5' RACE reads, gives a single entry per CDR3 protein. The data hold some 1.8 million distinct CDR3 sequences, with roughly 43% observed a single time. Source material: blood. These receptors all stem from a human donor in good health. Each CDR3 is given with its conserved first and last residue. The order of the fields is clone size, J gene, V gene, D gene, CDR3 DNA, CDR3 protein. A D gene is named only where the DNA matches it firmly. Clone sizes are given selectively: once, few, many, or a class where the clone is expanded.

few	TRBJ1-2	TRBV28	.	TGTGCCAGCAGTTTAGGAGGCGGGAATGACTATGGCTACACCTTC	CASSLGGGNDYGYTF
.	TRBJ1-5	TRBV12-3/TRBV12-4	.	TGTGCCAGCAGTTTCTGGAATAGCAATCAGCCCCAGCATTTT	CASSFWNSNQPQHF
few	TRBJ2-7	TRBV7-2	TRBD2	TGTGCCAGCAGCGCTCGCTTCGGGGGGACCTACGAGCAGTACTTC	CASSARFGGTYEQYF
once	TRBJ2-2	TRBV7-8	.	TGTGCCAGCAGCTTAGCGCGTCTCTACACCGGGGAGCTGTTTTTT	CASSLARLYTGELFF
.	TRBJ1-5	TRBV7-2	.	TGTGCCAGCAGCCCTGCCTTCGGACCCCAGCATTTT	CASSPAFGPQHF
.	TRBJ2-2	TRBV18	TRBD1	TGTGCCAGCTCACCACTCACAGGGGAAGGATCCGGGGAGCTGTTTTTT	CASSPLTGEGSGELFF
.	TRBJ2-3	TRBV4-1	TRBD1	TGCGCCAGCAGCCCTCTTGAGGGGACAGGGGGCGCAGATACGCAGTATTTT	CASSPLEGTGGADTQYF
.	TRBJ2-3	TRBV20-1	TRBD2	TGCAGTGCTAGAGATTTGAACCCAGCGGGGGGGCCGGATACGCAGTATTTT	CSARDLNPAGGPDTQYF
.	TRBJ2-1	TRBV24-1	.	TGTGCCACCAGTTTTGGGGAGGAGGGGGCGGATGAGCAGTTCTTC	CATSFGEEGADEQFF
.	TRBJ1-1	TRBV6-6	.	TGTGCCAGCAGTTACTCGACGCTCGGGGGCACTGAAGCTTTCTTT	CASSYSTLGGTEAFF
.	TRBJ2-3	TRBV20-1	.	TGCAGTGCCCCGACAGACACAGATACGCAGTATTTT	CSAPTDTDTQYF
.	TRBJ2-5	TRBV7-2	TRBD2	TGTGCCAGCAGCTTAAATCCCCTAGCGGGGGGGCAAGAGACCCAGTACTTC	CASSLNPLAGGQETQYF
.	TRBJ2-6	TRBV6-6	.	TGTGCCAGCAGTTACTCGGCCTCTGGGGCCAACGTCCTGACTTTC	CASSYSASGANVLTF
many	TRBJ1-2	TRBV5-1	TRBD1	TGTGCCAGCAGTTCCGGACAGGGGAGTAACTATGGCTACACCTTC	CASSSGQGSNYGYTF
many	TRBJ1-2	TRBV29-1	.	TGCAGCGTTGATCGGGCCGGCGCATCCTATGGCTACACCTTC	CSVDRAGASYGYTF
.	TRBJ1-2	TRBV2	.	TGTGCCAGCAGTGAGGGTCCGGGAGGGGGTAGCTATGGCTACACCTTC	CASSEGPGGGSYGYTF
.	TRBJ2-5	TRBV6-1	.	TGTGCCAGCAGTGAGAGGCGAGAAGGGACCCAGTACTTC	CASSERREGTQYF
few	TRBJ1-2	TRBV12-3/TRBV12-4	.	TGTGCCAGCAGCCCTGGGGGCTATAACTATGGCTACACCTTC	CASSPGGYNYGYTF
.	TRBJ2-1	TRBV7-3	TRBD2	TGTGCCAGCAGCTTCCTCGGGGGGGGCGCATACAATGAGCAGTTCTTC	CASSFLGGGAYNEQFF
.	TRBJ2-3	TRBV29-1	.	TGCAGCGTTGAACCGATAGATACGCAGTATTTT	CSVEPIDTQYF
few	TRBJ1-1	TRBV7-2	.	TGTGCCAGCGGAAAGAACACTGAAGCTTTCTTT	CASGKNTEAFF
.	TRBJ2-1	TRBV15	.	TGTGCCACCAGCAGTACTAGGGGCGAGCAGTTCTTC	CATSSTRGEQFF
.	TRBJ2-7	TRBV7-2	.	TGTGCCAGCAGGATCTGGGGGGCCTTGGAACCCGAGCAGTACTTC	CASRIWGALEPEQYF
.	TRBJ2-5	TRBV21-1	.	TGTGCCAGCAGCAAGGGGGCTGGGACCCAGTACTTC	CASSKGAGTQYF
.	TRBJ2-7	TRBV2	TRBD2	TGTGCCAGCACCTCCCGGGGGGACGAGCAGTACTTC	CASTSRGDEQYF
.	TRBJ2-5	TRBV6-2/TRBV6-3	TRBD1	TGTGCCAGCAGAAGGGCAAGGGGACAGCGCGACCAAGAGACCCAGTACTTC	CASRRARGQRDQETQYF
.	TRBJ2-1	TRBV30	.	TGTGCCTGGAACCCAGGGCGCTCCTACAATGAGCAGTTCTTC	CAWNPGRSYNEQFF
.	TRBJ1-2	TRBV6-5	TRBD1	TGTGCCAGCAGTACTCTCGGGACAGGGTCTTCTAACTATGGCTACACCTTC	CASSTLGTGSSNYGYTF
.	TRBJ1-5	TRBV28	.	TGTGCCAGCAGTTTCCTTAGGGGGTGGGAGAGCAATCAGCCCCAGCATTTT	CASSFLRGWESNQPQHF
.	TRBJ2-1	TRBV20-1	TRBD2	TGCAGTGCTAGTAGGGGTGGGGGGGGGAAGTCCTACAATGAGCAGTTCTTC	CSASRGGGGKSYNEQFF
.	TRBJ1-1	TRBV3-1	TRBD1	TGTGCCAGCAGCCTCCGGACAGGGGGTGCTGTAGACACTGAAGCTTTCTTT	CASSLRTGGAVDTEAFF
.	TRBJ2-4	TRBV7-2	TRBD2	TGTGCCAGCAGCTCCATCCCGGGCGGGGGGGCGGTAGGAAGCATTCAGTACTTC	CASSSIPGGGAVGSIQYF
.	TRBJ2-1	TRBV6-2/TRBV6-3	.	TGTGCCAGCGCCCAACGTAGGGATAACAATGAGCAGTTCTTC	CASAQRRDNNEQFF
.	TRBJ2-7	TRBV6-2/TRBV6-3	.	TGTGCCAGCAGCCGCAATTTTGCCTACGAGCAGTACTTC	CASSRNFAYEQYF
once	TRBJ2-3	TRBV7-9	TRBD1	TGTGCCAGTAGCCAAAAATACCGGGGACAGTACCAACGAAACACAGATACGCAGTATTTT	CASSQKYRGQYQRNTDTQYF
.	TRBJ2-6	TRBV19	TRBD1	TGTGCCAGTAGTACGACAGGGTTGGGCTCTGGGGCCAACGTCCTGACTTTC	CASSTTGLGSGANVLTF
.	TRBJ2-1	TRBV9	.	TGTACCAGCAGCGTAGGCTCGACCGCTGAGCAGTTCTTC	CTSSVGSTAEQFF
.	TRBJ2-5	TRBV11-1	TRBD2	TGTGCCAGCAGCTCACCACTTGGACTAGCGGGGGGGCGCGAGACCCAGTACTTC	CASSSPLGLAGGRETQYF
once	TRBJ2-5	TRBV29-1	.	TGCAGCGGCCGAAGGGCTTCTGCGGGGACCCAGTACTTC	CSGRRASAGTQYF
.	TRBJ2-5	TRBV3-1	TRBD2	TGTGCCAGCAGCCATCTTCCGGGACTAGCAGAACAAGAGACCCAGTACTTC	CASSHLPGLAEQETQYF
.	TRBJ2-7	TRBV27	.	TGTGCCAGCAGTTTAGAAGGGTGGGGGTACGAGCAGTACTTC	CASSLEGWGYEQYF
many	TRBJ2-5	TRBV5-1	.	TGTGCCAGCAGTTTACTCCCGGGGAGTCAAGAGACCCAGTACTTC	CASSLLPGSQETQYF
few	TRBJ1-1	TRBV6-5	.	TGTGCCAGCAGACCTCTCCTGGACATCTCGAACACTGAAGCTTTCTTT	CASRPLLDISNTEAFF
.	TRBJ2-3	TRBV7-3	TRBD2	TGTGCCAGCAGCTTAAGGGGGACTAGCGGTGATCTTAGCACAGATACGCAGTATTTT	CASSLRGTSGDLSTDTQYF
.	TRBJ2-3	TRBV7-2	TRBD1	TGTGCCAGCAGACGCCCGAGACAGGGACGAGATACGCAGTATTTT	CASRRPRQGRDTQYF
.	TRBJ2-7	TRBV20-1	TRBD2	TGCAGTGCTAGAAGACTAGCCCGCGAGCAGTACTTC	CSARRLAREQYF
.	TRBJ1-5	TRBV3-1	.	TGTGCCAGCAGCCACGGAGGGCCGAGTCAGCCCCAGCATTTT	CASSHGGPSQPQHF
few	TRBJ1-2	TRBV20-1	.	TGCAGTGCTAGGACGACAGAACTAAACAACTATGGCTACACCTTC	CSARTTELNNYGYTF